What follows are 26 T cell receptor beta chains derived from one specimen sequenced in a study of beta chain features in type 1 diabetes. The sequenced template was cDNA made from the entire isolated RNA. Sequencing used immunoSEQ multiplex PCR; TCRdb keeps in-frame clones, though not all of them. The sample lists tens of thousands of clones, roughly 50% occurring once. Material: stem cell memory CD4+ T cells from blood. Receptor source: a woman in her twenties or thirties in good health.

This clone was recorded once. The chain is built from TRBV2 and TRBJ1-5, with 7 bases identical to TRBD1. There are 14 residues in the CDR3. Germline loops: CDR1 SNHLY, CDR2 FYNNEI. The J segment lost 3 bases and the V segment lost 4 bases, leaving 3 bases of the junction unmatched. DNA of the CDR3: TGTGCCAGCAGTGGGACAGGTGCCAATCAGCCCCAGCATTTT. Protein: CASSGTGANQPQHF.

The chain recombines TRBV11-2 with TRBJ2-6, with D unclear. The V gene's germline CDR1 is SGHAT and CDR2 FQNNGV. The germline V and J ends were trimmed by 5 bases and 0 bases, with 11 bases remaining between them. The length of the CDR3 is 16 residues. CDR3 amino acids: CASSRLVGSGANVLTF. CDR3 nucleotides: TGTGCCAGCAGCCGACTTGTCGGCTCTGGGGCCAACGTCCTGACTTTC.

This clone occurred a few times. The chain recombines TRBV9 with TRBJ2-2; TRBD2 might be the D (5 bases). CDR3 length: 16 amino acids. CDR1 and CDR2 (germline): SGDLS, YYNGEE. Trimming shortened V by 2 bases and J by 2 bases, and 13 bases separated the two germline ends. The CDR3 DNA is TGTGCCAGCAGCGTGAGCGGTAGTATCAACACCGGGGAGCTGTTTTTT. It translates to CASSVSGSINTGELFF.

V is TRBV14 and J is TRBJ1-6; no definite D call. The CDR3 consists of 14 residues. V was cut by 0 bases and J by 13 bases, with 13 bases left in between. The germline CDR1 and CDR2 sequences are SGHDN and FVKESK. The CDR3 is CASSQDFGLGPLHF. The DNA for the CDR3 is TGTGCCAGCAGCCAAGATTTCGGACTAGGTCCCCTCCACTTT.

The sample holds a few counts of this clone. V gene TRBV5-6 combines with J gene TRBJ1-3; D unresolved. Deletions cut 2 bases from V and 0 bases from J, with 9 bases between. Germline CDR1 is SGHDT and CDR2 is YYEEEE. This CDR3 has 15 residues. The CDR3 DNA follows: TGTGCCAGCAGCTTTAGCACACTCTCTGGAAACACCATATATTTT. It translates to CASSFSTLSGNTIYF.

There are a few counts of this clone. V is TRBV10-3 and J is TRBJ2-1; 8 nucleotides line up with TRBD1. This CDR3 is built from 14 residues. CDR1 and CDR2 (germline): ENHRY, SYGVKD. V trimming: 8 bases; J trimming: 5 bases; junction bases outside the gene matches: 8. The CDR3 region is CAILGQGSDNEQFF. The CDR3 coding sequence is TGTGCCATCTTAGGACAGGGTTCGGACAATGAGCAGTTCTTC.

This rearrangement joins TRBV29-1 to TRBJ1-2; tentatively, D is TRBD1 (6 bases). V lost 2 bases and J 2 bases, leaving 6 bases between the germline ends. The length of the CDR3 is 12 residues. Per the germline V gene, CDR1 is SQVTM and CDR2 is ANQGSEA. CDR3 region: CSVERGNYGYTF. The CDR3 DNA is TGCAGCGTTGAAAGGGGGAACTATGGCTACACCTTC.

The V gene is TRBV5-1, the J gene TRBJ2-3, with D unresolved. Trimming took 0 bases from V and 2 from J, leaving 10 bases between them. CDR1 and CDR2 (germline): SGHRS, YFSETQ. This CDR3 region has 15 residues. The CDR3 loop reads CASSLEAINTDTQYF. DNA for the CDR3: TGCGCCAGCAGCTTGGAAGCGATAAACACAGATACGCAGTATTTT.

This clone has more than one count but fewer than ten. V is TRBV7-9 and J is TRBJ2-1, with TRBD2 matching 8 bases. CDR1 and CDR2 from the germline V gene are SEHNR and FQNEAQ (reference sequence). After removal of 6 bases from V and 14 bases from J, the junction contained 6 bases not matched to a gene. The CDR3 consists of 11 residues. CDR3 nucleotide sequence: TGTGCCAGCAGTTCCGGGACTAGTAAGTTCTTC. Translation gives CASSSGTSKFF.

The chain recombines TRBV11-2 with TRBJ2-5; TRBD2 agrees at 7 bases. The CDR3 consists of 15 residues. Trimming took 5 bases from V and 4 from J; bases not matched to a gene: 10. Germline values: CDR1 SGHAT, CDR2 FQNNGV. DNA of the CDR3: TGTGCCAGCAGCACCCTAGGGGAGGGAGGAGAGACCCAGTACTTC. This codes for CASSTLGEGGETQYF.

This chain's CDR3 is CASSFGQPNTGELFF. The DNA of the CDR3 is TGTGCCAGCAGCTTCGGACAGCCGAACACCGGGGAGCTGTTTTTT. The V gene is TRBV7-2, the J gene TRBJ2-2; the D gene is possibly TRBD1 (6 bases). Trimming removed 3 bases from V and 0 bases from J, with 8 bases in between. The CDR3 totals 15 residues. Germline assignment: CDR1 SGHTA and CDR2 FQGNSA.

This clone was detected only a few times. The chain employs TRBV7-3 and TRBJ2-1, with a weak D call TRBD2 (6 bases). V was clipped by 3 bases and J by 7 bases, with 10 bases between them. The CDR3 sequence is 13 residues long. In germline, CDR1 is SGHTA, CDR2 FQGTGA. CDR3 sequence reads: CASSLGRSNEQFF. CDR3 in DNA: TGTGCCAGCAGCTTGGGGAGGTCTAATGAGCAGTTCTTC.

V gene TRBV28 combines with J gene TRBJ1-2; the D gene is possibly TRBD1 (6 bases). CDR1 and CDR2 (germline): MDHEN, SYDVKM. The CDR3 spans 13 residues. The V and J ends lost 1 base and 8 bases respectively, with 11 bases between them. CDR3 protein: CASSLSGGQGYTF. In DNA form, the CDR3 reads TGTGCCAGCAGTTTATCCGGGGGGCAGGGCTACACCTTC.

This clone has more than one count but fewer than ten. The rearrangement uses TRBV28 and TRBJ2-5; perhaps TRBD2 as D (5 bases). The length of the CDR3 is 14 residues. Germline loops: CDR1 MDHEN, CDR2 SYDVKM. V was shortened by 7 bases and J by 7 bases, with 19 bases between the two germline ends. The CDR3 nucleotides read TGTGCCAGCATCCCAGGAGGTGCTGTAACGACCCAGTACTTC. This gives the protein CASIPGGAVTTQYF.

About this clone itself: Sequence at one end of the junction differs from germline and may be a read error. CDR3 nucleotide sequence: TGTGCCGGCAGCCTTAGCGGGAGGCACGAGCAGTACTTC. This gives the protein CAGSLSGRHEQYF. The rearrangement links TRBV7-9 to TRBJ2-7; 10 bases fit TRBD2. Germline V gives CDR1 SEHNR, CDR2 FQNEAQ (reference sequence). The CDR3 loop spans 13 amino acids.

This chain uses TRBV7-3 with TRBJ2-7; 10 bases agree with TRBD1. The trim removed 1 base at V and 2 bases at J, leaving 2 bases unmatched. The CDR3 runs 15 residues. Germline V gene data show CDR1 as SGHTA and CDR2 as FQGTGA. The CDR3 DNA reads as TGTGCCAGCAGCTTAATGGGGACAGGGGCCTACGAGCAGTACTTC. Translating it yields CASSLMGTGAYEQYF.

The rearrangement uses TRBV19 and TRBJ2-7; 10 bases align to TRBD2. This CDR3 spans 15 amino acids. Unmatched junction bases numbered 4, after V lost 3 bases and J lost 2 bases. In germline, CDR1 is LNHDA, CDR2 SQIVND (reference sequence). CDR3 bases: TGTGCCAGTAGTATCGTAGCGGGAGGAACCTACGAGCAGTACTTC. Translated, it gives CASSIVAGGTYEQYF.

This clone was detected only a few times. This sequence joins TRBV6-5 and TRBJ2-7; 7 bases fit TRBD2. The germline V gene encodes CDR1 MNHEY and CDR2 SVGAGI. Trimming removed 0 bases from V and 2 bases from J; junction bases left unmatched: 1. The CDR3 consists of 14 residues. In nucleotides, the CDR3 is TGTGCCAGCAGTTACTCGGGAGGGACCTACGAGCAGTACTTC. Protein: CASSYSGGTYEQYF.

The gene calls are TRBV5-8 and TRBJ1-5, with D possibly matching TRBD1 (6 bases). Germline CDR1 SGHTS, CDR2 YDEGEE. Trimming shortened V by 0 bases and J by 4 bases, and 11 bases separated the two germline ends. The CDR3 runs 15 residues. In nucleotides, the CDR3 is TGTGCCAGCAGCTTGGGGAGGACAGAGAATCAGCCCCAGCATTTT. It is translated as CASSLGRTENQPQHF.

The chain carries TRBV5-4 and TRBJ2-1; 7 bases match TRBD2. The junction had 5 bases not matched to a gene; V was cut back by 1 base and J by 7 bases. Germline CDR1 and CDR2: SGHNT and YYREEE (reference sequence). The CDR3 contains 14 residues. The DNA for the CDR3 is TGTGCCAGCAGCTTGTATGGCGGGAGTAATGAGCAGTTCTTC. Amino acids: CASSLYGGSNEQFF.

This clone was observed a few times. The chain's CDR3 is CASSPKLLRQNTYEQYF. In nucleotides, the CDR3 is TGTGCCAGCTCACCAAAGTTGTTACGACAGAACACCTACGAGCAGTACTTC. The gene calls are TRBV18 and TRBJ2-7; TRBD1 is a possible D gene (5 bases). Trimming took off 2 bases at V and 2 bases at J, with 19 bases between the two ends. This CDR3 has 17 residues. The germline gives CDR1 KGHSH, CDR2 LQKENI.

This chain uses TRBV4-3 with TRBJ2-3, with D perhaps matching TRBD2 (5 bases). Germline loops: CDR1 LGHNA, CDR2 YSLEER. Between the trimmed V and J ends, which lost 0 bases and 0 bases, there was a span of 13 bases. This CDR3 has 17 residues. CDR3 loop: CASSQDRAGRSTDTQYF. In nucleotides, the CDR3 is TGCGCCAGCAGCCAAGATCGTGCGGGCCGCAGCACAGATACGCAGTATTTT.

V usage is TRBV15 and J usage is TRBJ2-2; D remains ambiguous. CDR3 length equals 14 residues. Trimming removed 3 bases from V and 2 bases from J, with 7 bases in between. Germline lookup yields CDR1 LNHNV and CDR2 YYDKDF (reference sequence). The CDR3 region is CATSSPVNTGELFF. Written as DNA, the CDR3 is TGTGCCACCAGCAGCCCAGTAAACACCGGGGAGCTGTTTTTT.

The V and J genes are TRBV7-9 and TRBJ2-7; D possibly corresponds to TRBD1 (5 bases). The CDR3 consists of 13 residues. Per the germline V gene, CDR1 is SEHNR and CDR2 is FQNEAQ (reference sequence). Trimming removed 5 bases from V and 4 bases from J, with 12 bases in between. The CDR3 DNA is TGTGCCAGCAGCGCCCCGACAGAATACGAGCAGTACTTC. Translation: CASSAPTEYEQYF.

V usage is TRBV9 and J usage is TRBJ1-1; 7 bases line up with TRBD1. The trim removed 3 bases at V and 1 base at J, leaving 3 bases unmatched. The CDR3 runs 14 residues. Germline V gives CDR1 SGDLS, CDR2 YYNGEE. DNA of the CDR3: TGTGCCAGCAGCGCCGGACAGGCGAACACTGAAGCTTTCTTT. It specifies CASSAGQANTEAFF. The variable domain in full, completed from reference TRBV9 and TRBJ1-1, reads DSGVTQTPKHLITATGQRVTLRCSPRSGDLSVYWYQQSLDQGLQFLIQYYNGEERAKGNILERFSAQQFPDLHSELNLSSLELGDSALYFCASSAGQANTEAFFGQGTRLTVV.

This clone has a handful of counts. The V and J genes are TRBV6-6 and TRBJ2-7; TRBD1 agrees at 8 bases. Germline V gene data show CDR1 as MNHNY and CDR2 as SVGAGI (reference sequence). J was trimmed by 4 bases and V by 5 bases; bases with no gene match: 4. This CDR3 is 13 amino acids long. The CDR3 sequence is CASSPGQVYEQYF. CDR3 bases: TGTGCCAGCAGTCCGGGACAGGTTTACGAGCAGTACTTC.